The present T cell receptor (beta chain) was sequenced within a study of ipilimumab plus nivolumab after autologous stem cell transplantation. Across the whole study: Typical patient got roughly five ipilimumab doses and 7 or 8 nivolumab doses (median). DLBCL patients had primary refractory or relapsed disease.

Profiled with immunoSEQ multiplex PCR; TCRdb holds only in-frame clones, not every one. Among tens of thousands of clones listed, more than 80% were seen once. The CDR3 is 14 amino acids. CDR1 SEHNR and CDR2 FQNEAQ come from the germline V gene (reference sequence). The V and J ends lost 5 bases and 8 bases respectively, with 15 bases between them. Checkpoint therapy with ipilimumab 1 mg/kg began 14 to 28 days after transplant. The sequencing here drew on PBMCs, taken in a trial of ipilimumab plus nivolumab as post-transplant consolidation. This chain joins TRBV7-9 and TRBJ2-2, with D uncertain. This clonotype was sampled from a male donor with diffuse large B-cell lymphoma. The CDR3 sequence is CASSPGSSVGELFF. CDR3 bases: TGTGCCAGCAGCCCCGGGTCCTCTGTGGGGGAGCTGTTTTTT. Based on the CDR3 plus reference TRBV7-9 and TRBJ2-2, the full variable domain is DTGVSQNPRHKITKRGQNVTFRCDPISEHNRLYWYRQTLGQGPEFLTYFQNEAQLEKSRLLSDRFSAERPKGSFSTLEIQRTEQGDSAMYLCASSPGSSVGELFFGEGSRLTVL.